The rows below give T cell receptor beta chains drawn from one sample of a study of T cell responses to AZD1222 COVID-19 vaccine. Libraries were prepared by immunoSEQ multiplex PCR; TCRdb keeps only in-frame clonotypes and omits some of them. This table has 85,000 to 100,000 clones, 85% to 90% appearing once. Source: peripheral blood, taken 28 days after the second AZD1222 dose. These receptors came from an adult who received the AZD1222 COVID-19 vaccine. CDR3s include the opening cysteine and the closing phenylalanine or tryptophan. The D gene is left open where the match is weak. Clone size is stated in some rows and not others, as once, few, many or a class when expanded.

length	D	V	size	J	CDR3	DNA
17	NA	TRBV18	NA	TRBJ1-6	CASSPHDPGAANSPLHF	TGTGCCAGCTCACCACATGATCCCGGGGCGGCTAATTCACCCCTCCACTTT
15	NA	TRBV7-9	NA	TRBJ1-2	CASSLKVGRPQGYTF	TGTGCCAGCAGCTTAAAGGTTGGACGCCCCCAGGGCTACACCTTC
15	TRBD1	TRBV5-5	NA	TRBJ1-2	CASSLAGGSNYGYTF	TGTGCCAGCAGCTTGGCAGGGGGCTCCAACTATGGCTACACCTTC
12	NA	TRBV2	NA	TRBJ1-2	CASNGRTYGYTF	TGTGCCAGCAACGGCCGGACCTATGGCTACACCTTC
14	TRBD2	TRBV2	NA	TRBJ2-1	CASSGAISGGEQFF	TGTGCCAGCAGCGGGGCCATTAGCGGGGGTGAGCAGTTCTTC
16	TRBD2	TRBV6-1	NA	TRBJ2-5	CASSEAGGGLGETQYF	TGTGCCAGCAGTGAAGCCGGGGGAGGGCTCGGGGAGACCCAGTACTTC
12	NA	TRBV12-3/TRBV12-4	NA	TRBJ1-2	CASSFYPGGYTF	TGTGCCAGCAGTTTTTATCCGGGAGGCTACACCTTC
16	TRBD1	TRBV2	NA	TRBJ1-5	CASSEEQGTSNQPQHF	TGTGCCAGCAGTGAAGAACAGGGGACCAGCAATCAGCCCCAGCATTTT
12	NA	TRBV6-5	NA	TRBJ1-1	CASSGDIRMAFF	TGTGCCAGCAGCGGGGACATAAGAATGGCTTTCTTT
16	NA	TRBV29-1	NA	TRBJ1-1	CSVEGQSGALNTEAFF	TGCAGCGTTGAAGGGCAGTCGGGGGCGTTGAACACTGAAGCTTTCTTT
14	NA	TRBV5-1	NA	TRBJ2-7	CASSRNGVRYEQYF	TGCGCCAGCAGCCGGAACGGGGTGCGCTACGAGCAGTACTTC
16	NA	TRBV6-5	NA	TRBJ1-1	CASSYTAATVNTEAFF	TGTGCCAGCAGTTACACCGCTGCGACGGTGAACACTGAAGCTTTCTTT
15	NA	TRBV9	NA	TRBJ1-1	CASSVRDSMNTEAFF	TGTGCCAGCAGCGTCCGAGACAGCATGAACACTGAAGCTTTCTTT
13	NA	TRBV27	NA	TRBJ1-1	CASSIWGNTEAFF	TGTGCCAGCAGTATTTGGGGTAACACTGAAGCTTTCTTT
11	NA	TRBV6-5	NA	TRBJ1-1	CASSQGTEAFF	TGTGCCAGCAGCCAGGGGACTGAAGCTTTCTTT
13	NA	TRBV5-8	NA	TRBJ2-5	CASSYATQETQYF	TGTGCCAGCAGCTACGCCACCCAAGAGACCCAGTACTTC
12	NA	TRBV25-1	NA	TRBJ1-2	CATQTGNYGYTF	TGTGCCACCCAAACAGGGAACTATGGCTACACCTTC
11	NA	TRBV20-1	NA	TRBJ1-2	CSASTSSDYTF	TGCAGTGCTAGTACGTCCTCTGACTACACCTTC
14	NA	TRBV6-1	NA	TRBJ1-2	CASSERTGRKGYTF	TGTGCCAGCAGTGAAAGGACGGGGAGGAAGGGCTACACCTTC
12	TRBD1	TRBV6-5	NA	TRBJ1-2	CASKQGIGGYTF	TGTGCCAGCAAACAGGGGATTGGTGGCTACACCTTC
15	NA	TRBV19	few	TRBJ2-7	CASSVELGPRFKQYF	TGTGCCAGTAGCGTGGAACTGGGGCCCCGCTTTAAGCAGTACTTC
17	TRBD2	TRBV19	NA	TRBJ2-5	CASSIVAGAINKETQYF	TGTGCCAGTAGTATAGTAGCGGGGGCCATCAATAAAGAGACCCAGTACTTC